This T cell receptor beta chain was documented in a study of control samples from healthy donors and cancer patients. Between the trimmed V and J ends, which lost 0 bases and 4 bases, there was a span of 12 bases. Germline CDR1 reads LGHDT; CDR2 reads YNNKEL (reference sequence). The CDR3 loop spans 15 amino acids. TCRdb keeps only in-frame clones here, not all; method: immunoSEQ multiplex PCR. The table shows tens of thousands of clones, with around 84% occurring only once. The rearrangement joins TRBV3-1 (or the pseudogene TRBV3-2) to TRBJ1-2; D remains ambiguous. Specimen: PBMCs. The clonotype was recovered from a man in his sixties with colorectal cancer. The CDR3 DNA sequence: TGTGCCAGCAGCCAAGAAACCGGGAGAGCCTATGGCTACACCTTC. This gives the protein CASSQETGRAYGYTF.